The clone carrying this TCR beta chain was seen a handful of times. The repertoire was sequenced with immunoSEQ multiplex PCR; TCRdb's copy has only in-frame clones and lacks some. The table lists 150,000 to 200,000 clones, 80% to 95% of them singletons. This record belongs to a study of control samples from healthy donors and cancer patients. The V end was cut by 6 bases, the J end by 12 bases, with 18 bases between. CDR3 length: 14 residues. Germline lookup yields CDR1 SNHLY and CDR2 FYNNEI. Sample: blood. This sequence originates from a middle-aged woman in good health. V gene TRBV2 combines with J gene TRBJ1-6; D is undetermined. The CDR3, as DNA: TGTGCCAGCAGCGCCATGATACAAGGCCAACCCCTCCACTTT. Translated: CASSAMIQGQPLHF.